These T cell receptor beta chains were read from a single sample in a study of identical twins. TCRdb called the 5' RACE reads again in MiXCR, with one record for every CDR3 protein. The profile shows about 720,000 distinct CDR3 sequences, over 15% of them singletons. The same data also went into a second study, on T cells expressing NK-cell markers.

Sequencing was done on a sample of PBMCs. These receptors came from a woman aged 18-29 years in good health. The CDR3 runs from the conserved cysteine through the conserved F or W. The order of the fields is V gene, CDR3 length, J gene, D gene, clone size, CDR3 protein, CDR3 DNA. A D gene is named only where the DNA matches it firmly. Clone size appears in some rows only: once, few, many, or a class for an expanded clone.

V: TRBV5-1; length: 14; J: TRBJ1-2; D: TRBD1; size: few; CDR3: CASSLAGTADGYTF; DNA: TGCGCCAGCAGCTTGGCAGGGACAGCGGATGGCTACACCTTC
V: TRBV29-1; length: 12; J: TRBJ2-1; D: .; size: many; CDR3: CSVIRGGNEQFF; DNA: TGCAGCGTTATCAGGGGAGGGAATGAGCAGTTCTTC
V: TRBV6-2/TRBV6-3; length: 13; J: TRBJ2-5; D: .; size: once; CDR3: CASSYRPDETQYF; DNA: TGTGCCAGCAGTTATCGGCCGGACGAGACCCAGTACTTC
V: TRBV15; length: 15; J: TRBJ1-1; D: .; size: few; CDR3: CATSRGDHGDTEAFF; DNA: TGTGCCACCAGCAGGGGGGATCACGGGGACACTGAAGCTTTCTTT
V: TRBV6-5; length: 14; J: TRBJ2-7; D: .; size: few; CDR3: CASSSTRGSYEQYF; DNA: TGTGCCAGCAGTTCGACTAGAGGCTCCTACGAGCAGTACTTC
V: TRBV20-1; length: 13; J: TRBJ2-3; D: .; size: few; CDR3: CSARFEGTDTQYF; DNA: TGCAGTGCTAGATTTGAGGGCACAGATACGCAGTATTTT
V: TRBV13; length: 17; J: TRBJ2-5; D: TRBD1; size: few; CDR3: CASSLLTDRVNQETQYF; DNA: TGTGCCAGCAGCTTACTAACGGACAGGGTGAACCAAGAGACCCAGTACTTC
V: TRBV19; length: 15; J: TRBJ2-7; D: .; size: .; CDR3: CASSLRRGQSYEQYF; DNA: TGTGCCAGTAGCCTCCGAAGGGGTCAGTCCTACGAGCAGTACTTC
V: TRBV5-1; length: 16; J: TRBJ1-2; D: .; size: .; CDR3: CASSLALSTGFHGYTF; DNA: TGCGCCAGCAGCTTGGCCCTATCGACAGGCTTCCATGGCTACACCTTC
V: TRBV12-5; length: 17; J: TRBJ2-6; D: .; size: .; CDR3: CASGPWGLSSGANVLTF; DNA: TGTGCTAGTGGGCCCTGGGGTCTTTCCTCTGGGGCCAACGTCCTGACTTTC
V: TRBV12-3/TRBV12-4; length: 13; J: TRBJ2-2; D: .; size: .; CDR3: CASSLMNTGELFF; DNA: TGTGCCAGCAGTCTTATGAACACCGGGGAGCTGTTTTTT
V: TRBV12-3/TRBV12-4; length: 14; J: TRBJ2-1; D: .; size: few; CDR3: CASSSQGNYNEQFF; DNA: TGTGCCAGCAGTTCACAGGGAAACTACAATGAGCAGTTCTTC
V: TRBV7-9; length: 14; J: TRBJ1-1; D: .; size: .; CDR3: CASSDRDPNTEAFF; DNA: TGTGCCAGCAGCGACCGGGACCCGAACACTGAAGCTTTCTTT
V: TRBV6-5; length: 14; J: TRBJ1-6; D: .; size: many; CDR3: CASSYWEINSPLHF; DNA: TGTGCCAGCAGTTATTGGGAAATTAATTCACCCCTCCACTTT
V: TRBV10-3; length: 15; J: TRBJ2-1; D: TRBD1; size: .; CDR3: CAISRNVQGASEQFF; DNA: TGTGCCATCAGTAGGAACGTACAGGGGGCGAGTGAGCAGTTCTTC
V: TRBV28; length: 13; J: TRBJ2-7; D: .; size: few; CDR3: CASSFADRWEQYF; DNA: TGTGCCAGCAGTTTCGCGGACCGCTGGGAGCAGTACTTC
V: TRBV6-2/TRBV6-3; length: 14; J: TRBJ2-4; D: .; size: few; CDR3: CASRTPKGKNIQYF; DNA: TGTGCCAGCAGAACACCCAAAGGCAAAAACATTCAGTACTTC
V: TRBV5-1; length: 15; J: TRBJ2-2; D: .; size: .; CDR3: CASSSGVSGTGELFF; DNA: TGCGCCAGCAGCTCCGGGGTGTCGGGCACCGGGGAGCTGTTTTTT
V: TRBV12-3/TRBV12-4; length: 13; J: TRBJ1-1; D: .; size: .; CDR3: CASSLKQNTEAFF; DNA: TGTGCCAGCAGTTTAAAGCAGAACACTGAAGCTTTCTTT
V: TRBV25-1; length: 15; J: TRBJ1-6; D: TRBD1; size: .; CDR3: CASSDRQGINSPLHF; DNA: TGTGCCAGCAGTGATCGACAGGGGATTAATTCACCCCTCCACTTT
V: TRBV27; length: 14; J: TRBJ1-1; D: .; size: .; CDR3: CASSLIQGETEAFF; DNA: TGTGCCAGCAGTTTAATACAGGGTGAAACTGAAGCTTTCTTT
V: TRBV7-2; length: 11; J: TRBJ2-1; D: .; size: many; CDR3: CASSKHNEQFF; DNA: TGTGCCAGCAGCAAACACAATGAGCAGTTCTTC
V: TRBV7-9; length: 17; J: TRBJ2-1; D: TRBD1; size: few; CDR3: CASSSERDRGIYNEQFF; DNA: TGTGCCAGCAGCTCAGAACGGGACAGGGGTATATACAATGAGCAGTTCTTC
V: TRBV20-1; length: 13; J: TRBJ1-2; D: .; size: .; CDR3: CSVVTVGYYGYTF; DNA: TGCAGTGTGGTCACAGTGGGGTACTATGGCTACACCTTC
V: TRBV6-5; length: 14; J: TRBJ2-7; D: TRBD1; size: many; CDR3: CASSYATGGGEQYF; DNA: TGTGCCAGCAGTTACGCGACAGGGGGTGGCGAGCAGTACTTC
V: TRBV6-2/TRBV6-3; length: 14; J: TRBJ2-7; D: .; size: .; CDR3: CATSRPDLTYEQYF; DNA: TGTGCCACCTCCCGTCCGGACCTCACCTACGAGCAGTACTTC
V: TRBV10-1; length: 12; J: TRBJ1-1; D: .; size: few; CDR3: CASSEPGVEAFF; DNA: TGCGCCAGCAGTGAGCCTGGGGTTGAAGCTTTCTTT
V: TRBV15; length: 16; J: TRBJ2-7; D: .; size: few; CDR3: CATSDTVYRDSYEQYF; DNA: TGTGCCACCAGCGATACCGTATACAGGGACTCCTACGAGCAGTACTTC
V: TRBV20-1; length: 11; J: TRBJ2-5; D: .; size: few; CDR3: CSAKRLETQYF; DNA: TGCAGTGCTAAAAGGCTAGAGACCCAGTACTTC
V: TRBV29-1; length: 11; J: TRBJ1-1; D: .; size: .; CDR3: CSAQQGAEAFF; DNA: TGCAGCGCCCAACAGGGCGCTGAAGCTTTCTTT
V: TRBV5-1; length: 12; J: TRBJ2-5; D: .; size: many; CDR3: CASSLDQETQYF; DNA: TGTGCCAGCAGCTTAGACCAAGAGACCCAGTACTTC
V: TRBV12-3/TRBV12-4; length: 13; J: TRBJ2-5; D: .; size: .; CDR3: CASRGGPQETQYF; DNA: TGTGCCAGCAGGGGAGGCCCCCAAGAGACCCAGTACTTC
V: TRBV7-9; length: 14; J: TRBJ1-2; D: .; size: .; CDR3: CASSSSDSNYGYTF; DNA: TGTGCCAGCAGCTCGAGCGACTCTAACTATGGCTACACCTTC
V: TRBV20-1; length: 16; J: TRBJ2-3; D: TRBD2; size: many; CDR3: CSARDVSGWGRDTQYF; DNA: TGCAGTGCTAGAGATGTTAGCGGGTGGGGAAGAGATACGCAGTATTTT
V: TRBV20-1; length: 11; J: TRBJ2-3; D: .; size: few; CDR3: CSVTSGDTQYF; DNA: TGCAGTGTTACGAGTGGGGATACGCAGTATTTT
V: TRBV6-1; length: 13; J: TRBJ2-6; D: .; size: .; CDR3: CASSGWTDNVLTF; DNA: TGTGCCAGCAGTGGGTGGACAGACAACGTCCTGACTTTC
V: TRBV12-3/TRBV12-4; length: 14; J: TRBJ2-7; D: TRBD1; size: .; CDR3: CASSFGTGDFEQYF; DNA: TGTGCCAGCAGTTTTGGGACAGGGGATTTCGAGCAGTACTTC
V: TRBV27; length: 17; J: TRBJ2-3; D: .; size: .; CDR3: CASSYRLRSGYTDTQYF; DNA: TGTGCCAGCAGTTACCGACTGAGGAGCGGGTACACAGATACGCAGTATTTT
V: TRBV12-3/TRBV12-4; length: 12; J: TRBJ2-7; D: .; size: few; CDR3: CASRLGGYEQYF; DNA: TGTGCCAGCAGATTAGGTGGCTACGAGCAGTACTTC
V: TRBV3-1; length: 16; J: TRBJ2-1; D: TRBD2; size: .; CDR3: CASSQALAGIYNEQFF; DNA: TGTGCCAGCAGCCAGGCGTTAGCGGGGATCTACAATGAGCAGTTCTTC
V: TRBV12-3/TRBV12-4; length: 16; J: TRBJ2-2; D: TRBD1; size: .; CDR3: CASSLQGAQNTGELFF; DNA: TGTGCCAGCAGCTTACAGGGGGCGCAAAACACCGGGGAGCTGTTTTTT
V: TRBV29-1; length: 13; J: TRBJ2-1; D: .; size: .; CDR3: CSVNNREDNEQFF; DNA: TGCAGCGTTAATAACAGGGAAGACAATGAGCAGTTCTTC
V: TRBV7-2; length: 13; J: TRBJ1-5; D: .; size: .; CDR3: CASSLYHNQPQHF; DNA: TGTGCCAGCAGCTTGTACCACAATCAGCCCCAGCATTTT
V: TRBV20-1; length: 14; J: TRBJ1-1; D: TRBD1; size: .; CDR3: CSANRDRLYTEAFF; DNA: TGCAGTGCTAACCGGGACAGGCTTTACACTGAAGCTTTCTTT
V: TRBV7-9; length: 13; J: TRBJ1-1; D: .; size: .; CDR3: CAGPGDMNTEAFF; DNA: TGTGCCGGACCAGGAGACATGAACACTGAAGCTTTCTTT
V: TRBV7-8; length: 15; J: TRBJ2-3; D: .; size: few; CDR3: CASSFRDQGTDTQYF; DNA: TGTGCCAGCAGCTTCCGGGACCAAGGCACAGATACGCAGTATTTT
V: TRBV6-1; length: 13; J: TRBJ2-7; D: .; size: few; CDR3: CASTNAPPGEQYF; DNA: TGTGCCAGCACTAATGCTCCCCCGGGTGAGCAGTACTTC
V: TRBV29-1; length: 13; J: TRBJ1-2; D: .; size: few; CDR3: CSVPGEGSYGYTF; DNA: TGCAGCGTCCCAGGGGAGGGATCCTATGGCTACACCTTC
V: TRBV7-9; length: 16; J: TRBJ2-2; D: TRBD1; size: .; CDR3: CAGTSGRQGGTGELFF; DNA: TGTGCCGGCACCTCGGGACGACAGGGCGGGACCGGGGAGCTGTTTTTT
V: TRBV10-3; length: 13; J: TRBJ2-1; D: .; size: .; CDR3: CAISSPGRPTQFF; DNA: TGTGCCATCTCCTCCCCGGGGAGGCCCACACAGTTCTTC
V: TRBV27; length: 15; J: TRBJ2-3; D: TRBD2; size: few; CDR3: CASSHRAGATDTQYF; DNA: TGTGCCAGCAGTCATAGAGCGGGAGCGACAGATACGCAGTATTTT
V: TRBV30; length: 12; J: TRBJ2-7; D: .; size: few; CDR3: CAWNKGFYEQYF; DNA: TGTGCCTGGAACAAGGGTTTCTACGAGCAGTACTTC
V: TRBV5-5; length: 14; J: TRBJ1-1; D: .; size: .; CDR3: CASSPDYTNTEAFF; DNA: TGTGCCAGCAGCCCGGACTATACGAACACTGAAGCTTTCTTT
V: TRBV20-1; length: 15; J: TRBJ1-3; D: .; size: many; CDR3: CSAQAAGGSGNTIYF; DNA: TGCAGTGCTCAGGCAGCCGGGGGCTCTGGAAACACCATATATTTT
V: TRBV6-4; length: 17; J: TRBJ2-3; D: .; size: .; CDR3: CASRYTRDIRGTDTQYF; DNA: TGTGCCAGCAGATATACCCGGGACATTAGAGGAACAGATACGCAGTATTTT